Following are 9 T cell receptor beta chains from one sample sequenced in a study of T cell responses to AZD1222 COVID-19 vaccine. Assay used: immunoSEQ multiplex PCR; TCRdb lists only in-frame clones, some missing. This table holds 110,000 to 150,000 clones, 92% found once. The sequenced sample was peripheral blood, obtained on day 0 of AZD1222 vaccination. Receptor source: an adult in good health.

The J gene is TRBJ2-7, the V gene TRBV20-1; 7 nucleotides line up with TRBD2. Germline V gene sequence: CDR1 DFQATT, CDR2 SNEGSKA (reference sequence). The CDR3 extends over 15 amino acids. V shed 3 bases, J shed 3 bases, and the junction held 11 bases outside the gene matches. CDR3 sequence: CSASGRGDVGYEQYF. CDR3 nucleotide sequence: TGCAGTGCTAGTGGGAGGGGAGATGTAGGCTACGAGCAGTACTTC.

This clone was seen only once. The chain joins TRBV19 to TRBJ2-1; D is tentatively TRBD1 or TRBD2 (5 bases each). This CDR3 region has 17 residues. Germline CDR1 and CDR2: LNHDA and SQIVND (reference sequence). Trimming removed 5 bases from V and 4 bases from J, with 21 bases in between. The CDR3 nucleotides are TGTGCCAGTAGTCTTATGGGAGACAGTCCGAAGTACAATGAGCAGTTCTTC. It yields the protein CASSLMGDSPKYNEQFF.

The rearrangement joins TRBV27 to TRBJ1-6; 8 bases agree with TRBD1. Germline values: CDR1 MNHEY, CDR2 SMNVEV (reference sequence). The CDR3 consists of 15 residues. Trimming at V came to 5 bases and at J to 7 bases, leaving 7 bases not matched to a gene. In DNA form, the CDR3 reads TGTGCCAGCAGTCCCCTGACAGGGGCAAATTCACCCCTCCACTTT. As protein: CASSPLTGANSPLHF.

V gene TRBV25-1 combines with J gene TRBJ2-5; D could derive from TRBD1 or TRBD2 (6 bases each). Between the trimmed V and J ends, which lost 0 bases and 1 base, there was a span of 15 bases. CDR3 length: 17 amino acids. Germline V CDR1 and CDR2: MGHDK, SYGVNS. The CDR3 is CASSEYMRTGAQETQYF. The CDR3 nucleotides are TGTGCCAGCAGTGAATATATGAGGACGGGGGCCCAAGAGACCCAGTACTTC.

The chain combines TRBV11-2 with TRBJ1-2, with D tentatively TRBD1 (5 bases). The germline V and J ends were trimmed by 5 bases and 5 bases, with 21 bases remaining between them. In germline, CDR1 is SGHAT, CDR2 FQNNGV. This CDR3 has 16 amino acids. The DNA for the CDR3 is TGTGCCAGCAGCGGGGGGGGAGGCAGGAGCTTTTATGGCTACACCTTC. It specifies CASSGGGGRSFYGYTF.

The chain is built from TRBV18 and TRBJ1-1, with D tentatively TRBD1 (5 bases). Deletions cut 3 bases from V and 0 bases from J, with 11 bases between. CDR1 is KGHSH, CDR2 LQKENI, per germline. The CDR3 is 15 residues long. Here the CDR3 reads CASSPGPELNTEAFF. CDR3 nucleotides: TGTGCCAGCTCACCGGGGCCGGAGTTGAACACTGAAGCTTTCTTT.

In DNA, the CDR3 is TGTGCCAGCAGCTTAGCAGCAGGACCGGGGGAAAAACTGTTTTTT. Encoded protein: CASSLAAGPGEKLFF. This chain connects TRBV7-9 to TRBJ1-4; D is unresolved. Germline CDR1 and CDR2: SEHNR and FQNEAQ (reference sequence). This CDR3 is 15 amino acids long. V was clipped by 0 bases and J by 8 bases, with 13 bases between them.

The chain carries TRBV5-1 and TRBJ1-5, with TRBD1 matching over 7 bases. The V gene end was trimmed by 3 bases and the J gene end by 3 bases; junction bases not matched to a gene: 3. Germline V lookup: CDR1 SGHRS, CDR2 YFSETQ. The CDR3 totals 14 residues. This CDR3 reads CASSSGQDNQPQHF. CDR3 in DNA: TGCGCCAGCAGCTCAGGACAGGACAATCAGCCCCAGCATTTT.

The J gene is TRBJ2-7, the V gene TRBV5-1, with 14 bases that match TRBD2. CDR3 length: 15 amino acids. The junction had 3 bases not matched to a gene; V was cut back by 4 bases and J by 3 bases. Germline values: CDR1 SGHRS, CDR2 YFSETQ. The DNA for the CDR3 is TGCGCCAGCAGCATAGGACTAGCGGGAGGCTACGAGCAGTACTTC. It encodes CASSIGLAGGYEQYF.